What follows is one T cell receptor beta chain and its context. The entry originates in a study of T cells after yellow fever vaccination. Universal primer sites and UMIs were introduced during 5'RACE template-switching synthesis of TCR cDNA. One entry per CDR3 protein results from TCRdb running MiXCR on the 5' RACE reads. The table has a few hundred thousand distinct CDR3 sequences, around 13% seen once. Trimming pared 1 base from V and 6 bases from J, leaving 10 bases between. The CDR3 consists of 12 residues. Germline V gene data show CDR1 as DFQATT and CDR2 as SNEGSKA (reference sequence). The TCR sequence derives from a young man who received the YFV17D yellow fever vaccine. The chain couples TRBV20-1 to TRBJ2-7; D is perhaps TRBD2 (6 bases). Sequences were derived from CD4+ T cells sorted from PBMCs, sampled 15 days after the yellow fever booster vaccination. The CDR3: CSARVEGIEQYV. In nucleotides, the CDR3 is TGCAGTGCTAGAGTGGAGGGGATCGAGCAGTACGTC.